The table lists the clone carrying this TCR beta chain with a few counts. Antigen unknown. One entry per CDR3 protein, called by TCRdb with MiXCR from the RT-PCR reads. The table records about 310,000 distinct CDR3 sequences, 20% to 25% of them present only once. The data were obtained in a study of response to subunit inactivated influenza vaccine. The study, taken as a whole, reports: Researchers suggested that each seasonal influenza vaccination recruits few new T cells.

V was pared by 7 bases and J by 6 bases, with 12 bases of the junction left unmatched. Looked up from germline, CDR1 is MNHEY and CDR2 is SVGEGT. CDR3 length: 15 residues. Sequencing used PBMCs from blood, obtained less than 22 months after vaccination. The V and J genes are TRBV6-2 or TRBV6-3 and TRBJ1-5; TRBD1 matches at 7 bases. The source of this sequence is a man aged 45 to 75 who received an inactivated influenza vaccine. The CDR3 is CASTGEGASRQPQHF. As DNA, the CDR3 is TGTGCCAGCACCGGTGAGGGGGCAAGTCGTCAGCCCCAGCATTTT.